This TCR beta chain was profiled in a study of CD8 T cells in ankylosing spondylitis. Many counts were recorded for this clonotype. The antigen is undetermined. The V gene's germline CDR1 is SGHRS and CDR2 YFSETQ. The V end was cut by 0 bases, the J end by 3 bases, with 6 bases between. The CDR3 runs to 14 residues. Broader study findings: A subset of motif variants has previously been described in the synovial fluid and blood of reactive arthritis. Roughly 8 highly homologous variants made up a TCR beta motif, and this motif appeared characteristic of ankylosing spondylitis blood. Within matched ankylosing spondylitis synovial fluid, disease-linked clones were reportedly significantly enriched.

Quantitative 5'-RACE with molecular barcodes generated TCR beta libraries. TCRdb called the 5' RACE reads again in MiXCR, with one record for every CDR3 protein. The sample lists a few hundred thousand distinct CDR3 sequences; approximately 20% were seen once. The sequence was collected from a male donor with ankylosing spondylitis. The specimen was blood, either unsorted or a sorted T cell fraction (not recorded which). The chain employs TRBV5-1 and TRBJ1-4; D is ambiguous. The CDR3 region has the DNA TGCGCCAGCAGCTTGGGCCAGCCTAATGAAAAACTGTTTTTT. This translates into CASSLGQPNEKLFF.